This T cell receptor (beta chain) is from a study of cytomegalovirus exposure and HLA in healthy donors. General study points: V- and J-gene trimming in TCR beta was tied to a missense DCLRE1C variant by an analysis performed later.

Germline CDR1 reads MNHNS; CDR2 reads SASEGT. CDR3 length: 15 amino acids. After removal of 5 bases from V and 2 bases from J, the junction contained 9 bases not matched to a gene. Primers for the PCR totalled 60 Vbeta and 13 Jbeta. The data were produced by immunoSEQ multiplex PCR, yet TCRdb's version contains in-frame clones alone and is incomplete. The repertoire holds 150,000 to 200,000 clones, 77% seen once, with around 3% in the top ten. Turning to this clone: The antigen is not known.

This chain links TRBV6-1 with TRBJ2-7; 7 bases are shared with TRBD1. Sequenced: PBMCs. This receptor was obtained from a woman aged 40 to 50 in good health and CMV-seropositive. CDR3 nucleotides: TGTGCCAGCAGTTTAACCCCGGGACAGACCTACGAGCAGTACTTC. It is translated as CASSLTPGQTYEQYF.